One sample yielded the 24 T cell receptor beta chains listed below, sequenced in a study of cytomegalovirus exposure and HLA in healthy donors (dated by TCRdb to 2016 to 2017). To prepare the library, the immunoSEQ multiplex PCR assay was applied. For the multiplex PCR, a mixture combining 60 forward primers for TCR Vbeta segments and 13 reverse primers for TCR Jbeta segments was used. TCRdb provides this immuneACCESS table in a form limited to in-frame rearrangements. Some clones are lacking; in checked studies, under half of them reflect an unresolved V gene, and why the rest are absent is not known. The table for this sample lists about 97,000 clones; about 80% of them were counted only once. The ten largest clones represent roughly 4.1% of the sample. Sequenced material: PBMCs. All receptors derive from a man aged 35-49 years in good health and CMV-seronegative.

The J gene is TRBJ1-1, the V gene TRBV28; TRBD1 aligns across 8 bases. Trimming at V came to 4 bases and at J to 1 base, leaving 5 bases not matched to a gene. CDR1 MDHEN and CDR2 SYDVKM come from the germline V gene. The CDR3 sequence is 15 residues long. DNA of the CDR3: TGTGCCAGCAGTTCCTCCGGGACAGGGAACACTGAAGCTTTCTTT. Translating it yields CASSSSGTGNTEAFF.

Concerning this clone itself: The identical CDR3 is also encoded by other nucleotide sequences in the sample. The V gene is TRBV5-1, the J gene TRBJ1-6; weak D call: TRBD1 (6 bases). The CDR3 has 15 amino acids. Trimming stripped 0 bases from V and 9 bases from J, with 13 bases between. The germline V gene encodes CDR1 SGHRS and CDR2 YFSETQ. CDR3 amino acids: CASSLDWTDFSPLHF. CDR3 bases: TGCGCCAGCAGCTTGGATTGGACAGACTTTTCACCCCTCCACTTT. Combining the CDR3 with reference TRBV5-1 and TRBJ1-6 gives the whole variable domain KAGVTQTPRYLIKTRGQQVTLSCSPISGHRSVSWYQQTPGQGLQFLFEYFSETQRNKGNFPGRFSGRQFSNSRSEMNVSTLELGDSALYLCASSLDWTDFSPLHFGNGTRLTVT.

The chain employs TRBV5-1 and TRBJ1-3; 7 bases fit TRBD1. The junction had 4 bases not matched to a gene; V was cut back by 1 base and J by 0 bases. Per the germline V gene, CDR1 is SGHRS and CDR2 is YFSETQ. The CDR3 is made up of 16 amino acids. CDR3 sequence: CASSLNRDSSGNTIYF. The CDR3 DNA reads TGCGCCAGCAGCTTGAACCGGGACAGCTCTGGAAACACCATATATTTT.

The chain uses TRBV5-6 and TRBJ2-2; D perhaps matches TRBD1 (6 bases). Germline V gene lookup returns CDR1 SGHDT and CDR2 YYEEEE. V was cut by 2 bases and J by 8 bases, with 16 bases left in between. This CDR3 comprises 15 residues. The CDR3 DNA follows: TGTGCCAGCAGCTTTGTCGTACAGGGCGGAGGGGAGCTGTTTTTT. It specifies CASSFVVQGGGELFF.

The chain links TRBV2 to TRBJ1-1; 10 bases map to TRBD1. The CDR3 is made up of 14 amino acids. In germline, CDR1 is SNHLY, CDR2 FYNNEI. With 9 bases clipped from V and 5 bases from J, the junction kept 9 bases outside the gene matches. CDR3 sequence: CARDSDRGRTEAFF. The CDR3 region has the DNA TGTGCCAGAGACTCGGACAGGGGGAGAACTGAAGCTTTCTTT.

This chain uses TRBV19 with TRBJ1-5, with no clear D. Trimming took 3 bases from V and 2 from J, leaving 8 bases between them. Germline CDR1 and CDR2: LNHDA and SQIVND (reference sequence). The CDR3 extends over 14 amino acids. Here the CDR3 reads CASSIYTGNQPQHF. CDR3 DNA sequence: TGTGCCAGTAGTATTTATACGGGCAATCAGCCCCAGCATTTT.

The chain joins TRBV5-5 to TRBJ2-7, with 8 bases identical to TRBD1. V was clipped by 5 bases and J by 3 bases; unmatched bases: 13. CDR1 and CDR2 (germline): SGHKS, YYEKEE (reference sequence). There are 16 residues in the CDR3. The CDR3 DNA reads as TGTGCCAGCAGTCCTTCCGGGACAGGCCTACTCTACGAGCAGTACTTC. It is translated as CASSPSGTGLLYEQYF.

The V call is TRBV29-1, the J call TRBJ1-1, with unresolved D. Germline CDR1 SQVTM, CDR2 ANQGSEA. The CDR3 loop spans 10 amino acids. V lost 7 bases, J lost 8 bases, and 11 bases lay in between. This CDR3 is CSGFHTEAFF. Written as DNA, the CDR3 is TGCAGCGGCTTCCATACAGAAGCTTTCTTT.

The chain links TRBV5-5 to TRBJ2-1; D ambiguous. The CDR3 extends over 13 amino acids. Trimming pared 1 base from V and 10 bases from J, leaving 12 bases between. CDR1 and CDR2 (germline): SGHKS, YYEKEE (reference sequence). This CDR3 is CASSLTLTREQFF. CDR3 bases: TGTGCCAGCAGCTTGACCCTAACGAGGGAGCAGTTCTTC.

The rearrangement joins TRBV18 to TRBJ1-2; the match to TRBD1 covers 9 bases. The CDR3 covers 15 residues. Losses at the gene ends were 5 bases for V and 2 bases for J; bases not matched to a gene: 6. Germline CDR1 reads KGHSH; CDR2 reads LQKENI. CDR3 coding DNA: TGTGCCAGCTCAGCCGACAGGGGGGGCAACTATGGCTACACCTTC. Translation gives CASSADRGGNYGYTF. The complete variable domain, with remaining parts taken from reference TRBV18 and TRBJ1-2, reads NAGVMQNPRHLVRRRGQEARLRCSPMKGHSHVYWYRQLPEEGLKFMVYLQKENIIDESGMPKERFSAEFPKEGPSILRIQQVVRGDSAAYFCASSADRGGNYGYTFGSGTRLTVV.

This chain joins TRBV7-8 and TRBJ2-2; 8 bases are a match to TRBD1. The CDR3 length is 20 residues. V dropped 4 bases and J dropped 4; count of bases not matched to a gene: 20. CDR1 and CDR2 (germline): SGHVS, FQNEAQ. CDR3 loop: CASSSKGTGLTSSRTGELFF. In DNA, the CDR3 is TGTGCCAGCAGCTCAAAAGGGACAGGACTAACCAGCTCACGCACCGGGGAGCTGTTTTTT.

The V call is TRBV7-3, the J call TRBJ1-5; D is unclear. V dropped 4 bases and J dropped 0 bases, with 4 bases sitting between them. Germline assignment: CDR1 SGHTA and CDR2 FQGTGA. This CDR3 region has 13 residues. The DNA for the CDR3 is TGTGCCAGCAGCTCAAATAGCAATCAGCCCCAGCATTTT. It translates to CASSSNSNQPQHF.

Worth noting for this clone: One end of the junction is discordant with germline, which a read error may explain. The J gene is TRBJ1-3, the V gene TRBV7-9; maybe TRBD1 (6 bases). From germline, CDR1 is SEHNR and CDR2 FQNEAQ (reference sequence). This CDR3 has 14 residues. In nucleotides, the CDR3 is TGTTCCAGCAGCTTAGTCACAGGGGGAAACACCATATATTTT. Protein: CSSSLVTGGNTIYF.

The rearrangement uses TRBV10-3 and TRBJ1-2, with unresolved D. V was pared by 2 bases and J by 8 bases, with 15 bases between. Germline V lookup: CDR1 ENHRY, CDR2 SYGVKD. The CDR3 consists of 14 residues. The CDR3 DNA sequence: TGTGCCATCAGTGAGGGATCGACCGCGCGGGGCTACACCTTC. Residues: CAISEGSTARGYTF.

CDR3 in DNA: TGTGCCAGCAGCATAACAGGGAGGGGTTATTATGGCTACACCTTC. This translates into CASSITGRGYYGYTF. This rearrangement joins TRBV6-1 to TRBJ1-2; possible D gene TRBD1, 6 bases. Germline assignment: CDR1 MNHNS and CDR2 SASEGT. The CDR3 consists of 15 residues. Trimming took off 6 bases at V and 5 bases at J, with 19 bases between the two ends.

The chain is built from TRBV30 and TRBJ2-7, with D perhaps TRBD1 (6 bases). V lost 7 bases and J lost 4, with 17 bases in between. The CDR3 spans 13 residues. The V gene's germline CDR1 is GTSNPN and CDR2 SVGIG (reference sequence). As DNA, the CDR3 is TGTGCCTCCTCGTCGGGACACCAATACGAGCAGTACTTC. Its translation is CASSSGHQYEQYF.

The chain combines TRBV4-3 with TRBJ1-2; 11 nucleotides align to TRBD1. Germline V gene data show CDR1 as LGHNA and CDR2 as YSLEER. The V segment lost 4 bases and the J segment 4 bases; nucleotides outside the gene matches: 2. The CDR3 is 14 amino acids. The CDR3 region is CASSPGQGAYGYTF. In DNA form, the CDR3 reads TGCGCCAGCAGCCCAGGACAGGGGGCCTATGGCTACACCTTC.

DNA of the CDR3: TGTGCCAGCAGCTTACGAGGGGGATCCTACGAGCAGTACGTC. Encoded protein: CASSLRGGSYEQYV. V gene TRBV5-6 combines with J gene TRBJ2-7, with a possible D match to TRBD1 (6 bases). V lost 2 bases and J lost 1, with 10 bases in between. The V gene's germline CDR1 is SGHDT and CDR2 YYEEEE. This CDR3 region has 14 residues.

The table lists this clone with a few counts. The J gene is TRBJ1-5, the V gene TRBV5-1, with D possibly matching TRBD1 (5 bases). V dropped 4 bases and J dropped 4 bases, with 15 bases sitting between them. The CDR3 is 15 amino acids. Germline assignment: CDR1 SGHRS and CDR2 YFSETQ. The CDR3 sequence is CASSKLSGSNQPQHF. The CDR3 region has the DNA TGCGCCAGCAGCAAGTTATCAGGGTCTAATCAGCCCCAGCATTTT.

The V and J genes are TRBV15 and TRBJ1-1; maybe TRBD1 (6 bases). In germline, CDR1 is LNHNV, CDR2 YYDKDF (reference sequence). The CDR3 has 13 residues. V lost 4 bases and J 5 bases, leaving 11 bases between the germline ends. CDR3: CATSTGEYTEAFF. CDR3 bases: TGTGCCACCAGCACAGGGGAATATACTGAAGCTTTCTTT.

The chain uses TRBV7-9 and TRBJ2-7; the D is unclear. Germline V CDR1 and CDR2: SEHNR, FQNEAQ (reference sequence). The CDR3 length is 12 residues. The CDR3, as DNA: TGTTCCAGCAGCTCCGGGTTTGGCGAGCAGTACGTC. It yields the protein CSSSSGFGEQYV.

The chain combines TRBV13 with TRBJ1-1, with 8 bases matching TRBD1. The CDR3 is made up of 18 amino acids. The germline V gene encodes CDR1 PRHDT and CDR2 FYEKMQ (reference sequence). Unmatched junction bases numbered 14, after V lost 0 bases and J lost 5 bases. CDR3: CASSLGLWRTGRETEAFF. In nucleotides, the CDR3 is TGTGCCAGCAGCTTAGGTCTATGGCGGACAGGGAGGGAAACTGAAGCTTTCTTT.

Concerning this clone: One junction end does not reproduce the germline sequence, and a read error may be involved. The J gene is TRBJ1-2, the V gene TRBV7-9; D may be TRBD1 (5 bases). There are 14 residues in the CDR3. CDR1 and CDR2 from the germline V gene are SEHNR and FQNEAQ (reference sequence). The CDR3 DNA sequence: TGTTCCAGCAGCCCCAGGGTTTCCGGCTATGGCTACACCTTC. It specifies CSSSPRVSGYGYTF.

The chain employs TRBV6-1 and TRBJ1-2, with a possible D match to TRBD1 (6 bases). V was clipped by 0 bases and J by 5 bases, with 13 bases between them. CDR1 and CDR2 from the germline V gene are MNHNS and SASEGT. CDR3 length equals 15 residues. The CDR3 coding sequence is TGTGCCAGCAGTGAAGCGCTCAGGCAGGGGTATGGCTACACCTTC. It is translated as CASSEALRQGYGYTF.